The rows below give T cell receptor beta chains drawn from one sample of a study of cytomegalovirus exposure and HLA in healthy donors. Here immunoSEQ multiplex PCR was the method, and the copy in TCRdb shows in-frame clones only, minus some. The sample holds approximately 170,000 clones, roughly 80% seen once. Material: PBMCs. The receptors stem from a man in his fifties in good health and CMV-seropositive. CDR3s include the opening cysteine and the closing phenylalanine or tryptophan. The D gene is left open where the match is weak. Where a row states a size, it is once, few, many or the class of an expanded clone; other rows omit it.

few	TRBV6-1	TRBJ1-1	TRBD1	CASSGLQGFNTEAFF	TGTGCCAGCAGTGGACTACAGGGGTTTAACACTGAAGCTTTCTTT
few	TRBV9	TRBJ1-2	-	CASSAQTGENDGYTF	TGTGCCAGCAGCGCCCAGACAGGAGAGAACGATGGCTACACCTTC
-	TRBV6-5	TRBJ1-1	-	CASRPTGPNTEAFF	TGTGCCAGCAGACCCACAGGGCCAAACACTGAAGCTTTCTTT
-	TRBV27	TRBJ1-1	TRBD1	CASSGGTVNTEAFF	TGTGCCAGCAGTGGAGGGACAGTGAACACTGAAGCTTTCTTT
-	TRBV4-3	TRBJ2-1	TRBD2	CASSLSTSGRAGEQFF	TGCGCCAGCAGCCTCTCGACTAGCGGGAGGGCCGGTGAGCAGTTCTTC
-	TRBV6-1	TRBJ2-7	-	CASSRTTGSYEQYF	TGTGCCAGCAGCAGAACCACAGGGTCATACGAGCAGTACTTC
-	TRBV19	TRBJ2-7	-	CASSPRGGAYEQYF	TGTGCCAGTAGTCCCCGAGGGGGGGCCTACGAGCAGTACTTC
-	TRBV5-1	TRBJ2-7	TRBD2	CASSARGGFNEQYF	TGCGCCAGCAGCGCACGGGGGGGCTTCAACGAGCAGTACTTC
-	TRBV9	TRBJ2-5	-	CASSSSERLAGETQYF	TGTGCCAGCAGCTCCAGTGAAAGGCTAGCTGGCGAGACCCAGTACTTC
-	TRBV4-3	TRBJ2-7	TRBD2	CASSQEPSGSINEQYF	TGCGCCAGCAGCCAAGAGCCTAGCGGGAGCATCAACGAGCAGTACTTC
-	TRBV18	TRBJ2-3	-	CASSSPPSASTDTQYF	TGTGCCAGCTCATCGCCTCCTAGCGCTAGCACAGATACGCAGTATTTT
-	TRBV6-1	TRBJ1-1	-	CASSEYGRGEAFF	TGTGCCAGCAGTGAATACGGTAGGGGGGAAGCTTTCTTT
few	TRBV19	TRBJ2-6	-	CASSGGTGANVLTF	TGTGCCAGTAGTGGCGGGACTGGGGCCAACGTCCTGACTTTC
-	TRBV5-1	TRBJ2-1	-	CASSRTGPSYNEQFF	TGCGCCAGCAGCCGAACAGGGCCCTCCTACAATGAGCAGTTCTTC
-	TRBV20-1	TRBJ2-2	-	CSAYYTGELFF	TGCAGTGCTTACTACACCGGGGAGCTGTTTTTT
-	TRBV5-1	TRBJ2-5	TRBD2	CASSGGGNSYETQYF	TGCGCCAGCAGCGGCGGGGGGAATTCCTACGAGACCCAGTACTTC
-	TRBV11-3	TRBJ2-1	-	CASSFPGVPVNEQFF	TGTGCCAGCAGCTTCCCAGGGGTCCCTGTCAATGAGCAGTTCTTC
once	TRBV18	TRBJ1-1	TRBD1	CASSPYTGDRTEAFF	TGTGCCAGCTCACCTTATACAGGGGACCGCACTGAAGCTTTCTTT
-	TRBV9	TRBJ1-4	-	CASSGGLSNEKLFF	TGTGCCAGCAGCGGAGGGCTATCTAATGAAAAACTGTTTTTT
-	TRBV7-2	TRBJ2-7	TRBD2	CASSPPGLAGVYEQYF	TGTGCCAGCAGCCCCCCGGGACTAGCGGGAGTCTACGAGCAGTACTTC
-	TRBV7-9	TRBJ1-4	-	CASSSRGINEKLFF	TGTGCCAGCAGCTCGAGGGGGATTAATGAAAAACTGTTTTTT
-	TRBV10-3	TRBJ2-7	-	CAISESGRQAAYEQYF	TGTGCCATCAGTGAGTCAGGTAGGCAGGCCGCCTACGAGCAGTACTTC
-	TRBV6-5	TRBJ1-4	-	CASSYFLGATNEKLFF	TGTGCCAGCAGTTACTTCCTCGGTGCAACTAATGAAAAACTGTTTTTT
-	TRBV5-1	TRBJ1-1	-	CASSFPGAPEAFF	TGCGCCAGCAGCTTCCCAGGGGCCCCTGAAGCTTTCTTT
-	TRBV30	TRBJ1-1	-	CAVPGDGAEAFF	TGTGCCGTACCAGGGGACGGCGCTGAAGCTTTCTTT
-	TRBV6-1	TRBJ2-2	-	CASSPGWVGTGELFF	TGTGCCAGCAGTCCCGGGTGGGTGGGCACCGGGGAGCTGTTTTTT
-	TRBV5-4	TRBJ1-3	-	CASSLPGTGNTIYF	TGTGCCAGCAGCTTGCCAGGGACTGGAAACACCATATATTTT
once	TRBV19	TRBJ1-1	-	CASARLDWNTEAFF	TGTGCCAGTGCCCGTTTGGACTGGAACACTGAAGCTTTCTTT
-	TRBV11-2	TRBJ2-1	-	CASSLEVTSLNEQFF	TGTGCCAGCAGCTTAGAGGTGACTAGTTTAAATGAGCAGTTCTTC
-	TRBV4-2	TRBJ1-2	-	CASGRGVRGDYGYTF	TGTGCCAGCGGTAGGGGAGTCAGGGGAGACTATGGCTACACCTTC
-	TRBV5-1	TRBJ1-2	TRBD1	CASSPLSGTAPQGYTF	TGCGCCAGCAGCCCCCTATCCGGGACAGCCCCTCAAGGCTACACCTTC
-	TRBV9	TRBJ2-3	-	CASSVDYAIDTQYF	TGTGCCAGCAGCGTCGACTACGCCATAGATACGCAGTATTTT
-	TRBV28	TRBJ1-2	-	CASSSTGNYGYTF	TGTGCCAGCAGTTCAACAGGGAACTATGGCTACACCTTC
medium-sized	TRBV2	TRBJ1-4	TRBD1	CASKGGTGRATNEKLFF	TGTGCCAGCAAAGGCGGGACAGGGCGGGCGACTAATGAAAAACTGTTTTTT
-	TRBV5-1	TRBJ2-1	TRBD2	CASRAGGPGEQFF	TGCGCCAGCAGAGCGGGGGGGCCGGGTGAGCAGTTCTTC
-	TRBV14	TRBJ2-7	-	CASSHPGQRSSYEQYF	TGTGCCAGCAGCCACCCCGGACAGAGGAGCTCCTACGAGCAGTACTTC
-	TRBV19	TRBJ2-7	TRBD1	CASSTRQGYEQYF	TGTGCCAGTAGTACCCGACAGGGCTACGAGCAGTACTTC
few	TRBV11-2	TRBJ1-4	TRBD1	CASSRDRGGEKLFF	TGTGCCAGCAGCCGGGACAGGGGCGGTGAAAAACTGTTTTTT
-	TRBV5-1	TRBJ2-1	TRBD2	CASSSSGRAPFEQFF	TGCGCCAGCAGCTCAAGCGGGAGGGCCCCTTTTGAGCAGTTCTTC
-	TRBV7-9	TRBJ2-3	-	CASTGGGRDTQYF	TGTGCCAGCACCGGTGGCGGAAGAGATACGCAGTATTTT
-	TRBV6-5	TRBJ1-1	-	CASSRNRETEAFF	TGTGCCAGCAGTCGTAACAGGGAGACCGAAGCTTTCTTT
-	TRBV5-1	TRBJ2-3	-	CASSLVAATDTQYF	TGCGCCAGCAGCTTGGTAGCGGCCACAGATACGCAGTATTTT
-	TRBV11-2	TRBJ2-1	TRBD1	CASSSTGPREYNEQFF	TGTGCCAGCAGCTCGACAGGGCCAAGGGAATACAATGAGCAGTTCTTC
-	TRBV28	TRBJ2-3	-	CASNLQGNTDTQYF	TGTGCCAGCAATTTACAGGGTAACACAGATACGCAGTATTTT
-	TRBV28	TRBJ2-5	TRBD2	CASSFIAGGQETQYF	TGTGCCAGCAGTTTCATAGCGGGGGGACAAGAGACCCAGTACTTC